Listed below are T cell receptor beta chains from one sample, sequenced in a study of CD8+ T cells in alopecia areata. Assay: immunoSEQ multiplex PCR; the TCRdb copy retains only in-frame clones and omits some. Found here are 270,000 or so clones, roughly 64% of them singletons; the top ten hold approximately 2%. This specimen was CD4+ T cells sorted from blood, taken at week 24, from a patient treated with tofacitinib. These receptors all come from a human donor with alopecia areata. The CDR3 runs from the conserved cysteine through the conserved F or W. The D gene is left open where the match is weak. Where a row states a size, it is once, few, many or the class of an expanded clone; other rows omit it.

j_call: TRBJ2-1
clone_size: .
cdr3_length: 13
d_call: TRBD2
v_call: TRBV4-2
cdr3_aa: CASSQLGRDEQFF
cdr3_nt: TGTGCCAGCAGCCAGCTAGGGAGGGATGAGCAGTTCTTC

j_call: TRBJ2-7
clone_size: .
cdr3_length: 13
d_call: .
v_call: TRBV6-1
cdr3_aa: CASSPLGGAEQYF
cdr3_nt: TGTGCCAGCTCGCCCCTGGGGGGGGCGGAGCAGTACTTC

j_call: TRBJ1-5
clone_size: few
cdr3_length: 14
d_call: .
v_call: TRBV30
cdr3_aa: CAWSVGGSNQPQHF
cdr3_nt: TGTGCCTGGAGTGTAGGTGGCAGCAATCAGCCCCAGCATTTT

j_call: TRBJ1-1
clone_size: few
cdr3_length: 16
d_call: .
v_call: TRBV5-6
cdr3_aa: CASSLGPPGLNTEAFF
cdr3_nt: TGTGCCAGCAGCTTGGGGCCTCCGGGATTGAACACTGAAGCTTTCTTT

j_call: TRBJ2-3
clone_size: .
cdr3_length: 15
d_call: TRBD1
v_call: TRBV4-3
cdr3_aa: CASSARQGRTDTQYF
cdr3_nt: TGCGCCAGCAGCGCTCGACAGGGGAGGACAGATACGCAGTATTTT

j_call: TRBJ1-1
clone_size: .
cdr3_length: 14
d_call: .
v_call: TRBV7-9
cdr3_aa: CASSLSLVFTEAFF
cdr3_nt: TGTGCCAGCAGCTTAAGTCTGGTGTTCACTGAAGCTTTCTTT

j_call: TRBJ2-5
clone_size: few
cdr3_length: 14
d_call: .
v_call: TRBV5-6
cdr3_aa: CASSLQEPLETQYF
cdr3_nt: TGTGCCAGCAGCTTGCAGGAACCGTTAGAGACCCAGTACTTC

j_call: TRBJ2-3
clone_size: few
cdr3_length: 17
d_call: TRBD2
v_call: TRBV4-3
cdr3_aa: CASSQDVQRGGTDTQYF
cdr3_nt: TGCGCCAGCAGCCAAGACGTCCAGCGGGGGGGCACAGATACGCAGTATTTT

j_call: TRBJ2-3
clone_size: .
cdr3_length: 21
d_call: TRBD1
v_call: TRBV18
cdr3_aa: CASSPAARRTGLISGTDTQYF
cdr3_nt: TGTGCCAGCTCACCGGCCGCCCGACGGACAGGGCTCATAAGTGGGACAGATACGCAGTATTTT

j_call: TRBJ2-7
clone_size: few
cdr3_length: 16
d_call: .
v_call: TRBV5-4
cdr3_aa: CASSSSGRERAYEQYF
cdr3_nt: TGTGCCAGCAGCTCCTCTGGACGAGAAAGAGCCTACGAGCAGTACTTC

j_call: TRBJ1-2
clone_size: .
cdr3_length: 15
d_call: TRBD1
v_call: TRBV7-6
cdr3_aa: CASSSSGTGGDGYTF
cdr3_nt: TGTGCCAGCAGCTCGTCCGGGACAGGGGGCGATGGCTACACCTTC

j_call: TRBJ2-3
clone_size: .
cdr3_length: 14
d_call: .
v_call: TRBV5-4
cdr3_aa: CASSPGSGPDTQYF
cdr3_nt: TGTGCCAGCAGCCCGGGGTCGGGACCAGATACGCAGTATTTT

j_call: TRBJ1-2
clone_size: once
cdr3_length: 12
d_call: TRBD1
v_call: TRBV6-5
cdr3_aa: CASKQGAHGYTF
cdr3_nt: TGTGCCAGCAAGCAGGGGGCTCATGGCTACACCTTC

j_call: TRBJ2-2
clone_size: .
cdr3_length: 15
d_call: .
v_call: TRBV2
cdr3_aa: CASRNSIQGTRELFF
cdr3_nt: TGTGCCAGCAGAAATAGCATCCAGGGAACCCGGGAGCTGTTTTTT

j_call: TRBJ1-2
clone_size: .
cdr3_length: 11
d_call: .
v_call: TRBV30
cdr3_aa: CAWSGRDGYTF
cdr3_nt: TGTGCCTGGAGTGGAAGGGATGGCTACACCTTC

j_call: TRBJ1-2
clone_size: .
cdr3_length: 17
d_call: .
v_call: TRBV14
cdr3_aa: CASSLRRQVLTNYGYTF
cdr3_nt: TGTGCCAGCAGCCTTAGGAGACAGGTCCTCACTAACTATGGCTACACCTTC

j_call: TRBJ2-1
clone_size: few
cdr3_length: 15
d_call: .
v_call: TRBV7-2
cdr3_aa: CASSLEGLYTNEQFF
cdr3_nt: TGTGCCAGCAGCTTAGAGGGTCTTTACACCAATGAGCAGTTCTTC

j_call: TRBJ2-7
clone_size: .
cdr3_length: 14
d_call: .
v_call: TRBV4-2
cdr3_aa: CASSQEGAAYEQYF
cdr3_nt: TGTGCCAGCAGCCAAGAGGGAGCCGCCTACGAGCAGTACTTC

j_call: TRBJ2-5
clone_size: .
cdr3_length: 15
d_call: .
v_call: TRBV25-1
cdr3_aa: CASSPGTTGRETQYF
cdr3_nt: TGTGCCAGCAGTCCCGGGACCACAGGGAGGGAGACCCAGTACTTC

j_call: TRBJ2-4
clone_size: few
cdr3_length: 14
d_call: .
v_call: TRBV7-2
cdr3_aa: CASSLGLSTNIQYF
cdr3_nt: TGTGCCAGCAGCTTAGGACTTAGCACAAACATTCAGTACTTC

j_call: TRBJ1-2
clone_size: .
cdr3_length: 13
d_call: .
v_call: TRBV29-1
cdr3_aa: CSVGRGGFNGYTF
cdr3_nt: TGCAGCGTTGGTCGTGGGGGCTTTAATGGCTACACCTTC

j_call: TRBJ2-1
clone_size: .
cdr3_length: 18
d_call: .
v_call: TRBV19
cdr3_aa: CASSTGRAGRLSYNEQFF
cdr3_nt: TGTGCCAGTAGTACGGGACGGGCTGGGAGACTCTCCTACAATGAGCAGTTCTTC

j_call: TRBJ2-1
clone_size: .
cdr3_length: 15
d_call: TRBD2
v_call: TRBV9
cdr3_aa: CASSSRTSGGPEQFF
cdr3_nt: TGTGCCAGCAGCTCCCGGACTAGCGGGGGGCCTGAGCAGTTCTTC

j_call: TRBJ2-7
clone_size: .
cdr3_length: 15
d_call: .
v_call: TRBV4-1
cdr3_aa: CASSTLQGGPYEQYF
cdr3_nt: TGCGCCAGCAGCACATTACAGGGTGGCCCCTACGAGCAGTACTTC

j_call: TRBJ2-7
clone_size: .
cdr3_length: 15
d_call: TRBD1
v_call: TRBV4-2
cdr3_aa: CASSQVVGQGNEQYF
cdr3_nt: TGTGCCAGCAGCCAAGTAGTAGGACAGGGGAACGAGCAGTACTTC

j_call: TRBJ2-7
clone_size: .
cdr3_length: 14
d_call: TRBD2
v_call: TRBV27
cdr3_aa: CASSPRGGVYEQYF
cdr3_nt: TGTGCCAGCAGCCCCCGGGGGGGGGTCTACGAGCAGTACTTC

j_call: TRBJ1-6
clone_size: few
cdr3_length: 14
d_call: .
v_call: TRBV7-3
cdr3_aa: CASSSGPHNSPLHF
cdr3_nt: TGTGCCAGCAGCTCCGGGCCCCATAATTCACCCCTCCACTTT

j_call: TRBJ2-3
clone_size: once
cdr3_length: 16
d_call: TRBD2
v_call: TRBV7-9
cdr3_aa: CASSPSSSGATDTQYF
cdr3_nt: TGTGCCAGCAGCCCAAGTTCTAGCGGGGCCACAGATACGCAGTATTTT

j_call: TRBJ2-7
clone_size: .
cdr3_length: 13
d_call: TRBD1
v_call: TRBV27
cdr3_aa: CASSSWTGYEQYF
cdr3_nt: TGTGCCAGCAGTTCCTGGACAGGGTACGAGCAGTACTTC

j_call: TRBJ2-1
clone_size: .
cdr3_length: 16
d_call: TRBD2
v_call: TRBV27
cdr3_aa: CASSPQTSGVLNEQFF
cdr3_nt: TGTGCCAGCAGTCCGCAGACTAGCGGGGTGCTCAATGAGCAGTTCTTC

j_call: TRBJ2-7
clone_size: few
cdr3_length: 11
d_call: .
v_call: TRBV5-1
cdr3_aa: CASSSGYEQYF
cdr3_nt: TGCGCCAGCAGCTCAGGGTACGAGCAGTACTTC

j_call: TRBJ2-7
clone_size: .
cdr3_length: 13
d_call: .
v_call: TRBV28
cdr3_aa: CASIGSRTYEQYF
cdr3_nt: TGTGCCAGCATAGGCTCTAGGACCTACGAGCAGTACTTC

j_call: TRBJ2-7
clone_size: .
cdr3_length: 15
d_call: TRBD1
v_call: TRBV7-2
cdr3_aa: CASSLVSGQGREQYF
cdr3_nt: TGTGCCAGCAGCTTAGTATCGGGACAGGGGAGGGAGCAGTACTTC

j_call: TRBJ2-1
clone_size: .
cdr3_length: 14
d_call: .
v_call: TRBV30
cdr3_aa: CAWSSGLTDNEQFF
cdr3_nt: TGTGCCTGGAGTTCGGGGCTAACAGACAATGAGCAGTTCTTC

j_call: TRBJ2-3
clone_size: .
cdr3_length: 15
d_call: .
v_call: TRBV29-1
cdr3_aa: CSVDPLLTNPAGQYF
cdr3_nt: TGCAGCGTTGACCCGCTACTGACTAACCCCGCTGGGCAGTATTTT

j_call: TRBJ2-3
clone_size: .
cdr3_length: 15
d_call: TRBD2
v_call: TRBV29-1
cdr3_aa: CSVKTSGGNTDTQYF
cdr3_nt: TGCAGCGTCAAGACTAGCGGGGGGAACACAGATACGCAGTATTTT

j_call: TRBJ2-5
clone_size: .
cdr3_length: 14
d_call: TRBD1
v_call: TRBV29-1
cdr3_aa: CSVDRGPSQETQYF
cdr3_nt: TGCAGCGTTGATAGGGGGCCTTCCCAAGAGACCCAGTACTTC

j_call: TRBJ2-2
clone_size: .
cdr3_length: 14
d_call: .
v_call: TRBV2
cdr3_aa: CASSGFRNTGELFF
cdr3_nt: TGTGCCAGCAGTGGGTTCCGGAACACCGGGGAGCTGTTTTTT

j_call: TRBJ1-1
clone_size: .
cdr3_length: 16
d_call: .
v_call: TRBV23-1
cdr3_aa: CASSHRIPGWGTEAFF
cdr3_nt: TGCGCCAGCAGTCACCGTATCCCAGGGTGGGGCACTGAAGCTTTCTTT

j_call: TRBJ1-1
clone_size: few
cdr3_length: 15
d_call: .
v_call: TRBV29-1
cdr3_aa: CSVEPSYGRRTEAFF
cdr3_nt: TGCAGCGTTGAGCCCAGCTATGGGCGACGCACTGAAGCTTTCTTT

j_call: TRBJ2-5
clone_size: .
cdr3_length: 11
d_call: .
v_call: TRBV30
cdr3_aa: CAWSLQETQYF
cdr3_nt: TGTGCCTGGAGTCTCCAAGAGACCCAGTACTTC

j_call: TRBJ1-2
clone_size: .
cdr3_length: 13
d_call: .
v_call: TRBV30
cdr3_aa: CAWSADRNYGYTF
cdr3_nt: TGTGCCTGGAGTGCCGACAGGAACTATGGCTACACCTTC

j_call: TRBJ1-1
clone_size: .
cdr3_length: 15
d_call: TRBD1
v_call: TRBV29-1
cdr3_aa: CSVGYRTGMYTEAFF
cdr3_nt: TGCAGCGTTGGCTACAGGACAGGGATGTACACTGAAGCTTTCTTT

j_call: TRBJ2-5
clone_size: few
cdr3_length: 17
d_call: TRBD2
v_call: TRBV27
cdr3_aa: CASSFGARGGLQETQYF
cdr3_nt: TGTGCCAGCAGTTTTGGAGCGCGGGGGGGCCTTCAAGAGACCCAGTACTTC

j_call: TRBJ2-1
clone_size: few
cdr3_length: 13
d_call: .
v_call: TRBV14
cdr3_aa: CASSQDLPRGQFF
cdr3_nt: TGTGCCAGCAGCCAAGATTTGCCCAGGGGGCAGTTCTTC

j_call: TRBJ1-5
clone_size: .
cdr3_length: 12
d_call: .
v_call: TRBV23-1
cdr3_aa: CAKHPLLQPQHF
cdr3_nt: TGCGCCAAGCATCCCCTTTTGCAGCCCCAGCATTTT

j_call: TRBJ1-6
clone_size: few
cdr3_length: 15
d_call: TRBD1
v_call: TRBV2
cdr3_aa: CASTDRTGPNSPLHF
cdr3_nt: TGTGCCAGCACGGATAGGACAGGCCCAAATTCACCCCTCCACTTT

j_call: TRBJ2-6
clone_size: .
cdr3_length: 18
d_call: TRBD1
v_call: TRBV28
cdr3_aa: CASSLGARGYSGANVLTF
cdr3_nt: TGTGCCAGCAGTTTAGGCGCCAGGGGGTACTCTGGGGCCAACGTCCTGACTTTC

j_call: TRBJ2-5
clone_size: .
cdr3_length: 16
d_call: TRBD1
v_call: TRBV27
cdr3_aa: CASSVSGTGVGETQYF
cdr3_nt: TGTGCCAGCAGTGTCTCCGGGACAGGGGTCGGAGAGACCCAGTACTTC

j_call: TRBJ2-7
clone_size: .
cdr3_length: 15
d_call: TRBD1
v_call: TRBV7-9
cdr3_aa: CASSLVSQGANEQYF
cdr3_nt: TGTGCCAGCAGCTTAGTCTCCCAGGGGGCCAACGAGCAGTACTTC

j_call: TRBJ2-5
clone_size: few
cdr3_length: 14
d_call: .
v_call: TRBV9
cdr3_aa: CASSVTPRGETQYF
cdr3_nt: TGTGCCAGCAGCGTAACCCCACGAGGGGAGACCCAGTACTTC

j_call: TRBJ1-2
clone_size: few
cdr3_length: 12
d_call: .
v_call: TRBV14
cdr3_aa: CASSQGNYGYTF
cdr3_nt: TGTGCCAGCAGCCAGGGGAACTATGGCTACACCTTC